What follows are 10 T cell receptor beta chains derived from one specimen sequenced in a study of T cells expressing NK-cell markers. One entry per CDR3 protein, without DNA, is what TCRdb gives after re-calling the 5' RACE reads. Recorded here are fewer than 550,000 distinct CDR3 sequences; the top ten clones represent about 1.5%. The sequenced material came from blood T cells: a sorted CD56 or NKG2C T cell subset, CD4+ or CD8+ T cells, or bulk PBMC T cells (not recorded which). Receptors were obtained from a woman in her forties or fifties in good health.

CDR3 loop: CASTETGTTGELFF. The chain carries TRBV9 and TRBJ2-2; TCRdb calls TRBD1, which cannot be checked without DNA. Germline-derived CDR1 and CDR2 are SGDLS and YYNGEE. The CDR3 covers 14 residues.

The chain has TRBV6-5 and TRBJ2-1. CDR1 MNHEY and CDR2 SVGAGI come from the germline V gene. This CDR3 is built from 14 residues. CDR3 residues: CASSYSRGSDVPFF.

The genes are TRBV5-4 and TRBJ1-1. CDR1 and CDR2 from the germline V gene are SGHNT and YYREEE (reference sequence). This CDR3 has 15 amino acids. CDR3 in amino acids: CASSLGNNQNTEAFF. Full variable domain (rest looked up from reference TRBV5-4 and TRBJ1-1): ETGVTQSPTHLIKTRGQQVTLRCSSQSGHNTVSWYQQALGQGPQFIFQYYREEENGRGNFPPRFSGLQFPNYSSELNVNALELDDSALYLCASSLGNNQNTEAFFGQGTRLTVV.

CDR3 sequence: CSATAGYSPLHF. V is TRBV20-1 and J is TRBJ1-6; the TRBD1 assignment by TCRdb is unverifiable without DNA. The CDR3 consists of 12 residues. CDR1 is DFQATT and CDR2 is SNEGSKA in the germline V gene (reference sequence).

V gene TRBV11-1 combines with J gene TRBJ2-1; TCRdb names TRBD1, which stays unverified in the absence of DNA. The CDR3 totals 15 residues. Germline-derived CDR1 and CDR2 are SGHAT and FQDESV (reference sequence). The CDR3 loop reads CASSQTIKGGNEQFF.

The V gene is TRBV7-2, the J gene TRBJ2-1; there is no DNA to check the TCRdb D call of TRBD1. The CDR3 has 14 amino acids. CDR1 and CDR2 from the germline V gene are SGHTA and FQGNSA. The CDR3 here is CASSSRQGMNEQFF.

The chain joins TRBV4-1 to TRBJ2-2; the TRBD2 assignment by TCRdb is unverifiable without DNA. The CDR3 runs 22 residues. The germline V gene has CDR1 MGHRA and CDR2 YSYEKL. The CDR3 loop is CASSQGLGQFAGIAGGPGELFF.

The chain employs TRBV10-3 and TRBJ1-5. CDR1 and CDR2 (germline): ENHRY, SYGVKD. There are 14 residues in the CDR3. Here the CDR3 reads CAIRDTERNQPQHF.

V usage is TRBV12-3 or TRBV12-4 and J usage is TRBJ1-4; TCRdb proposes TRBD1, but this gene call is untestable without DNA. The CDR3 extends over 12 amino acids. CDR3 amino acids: CASSVTEGKLFF.

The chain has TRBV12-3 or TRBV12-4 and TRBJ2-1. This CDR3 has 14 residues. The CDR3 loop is CASSFLAPSNEQFF.